This T cell receptor (beta chain) was profiled in a study of blood T cell repertoires in COVID-19 (dated by TCRdb to the early 2020s). About the study as a whole: Samples from collaborators originated in the United States, Italy and Spain and spanned both the acute and convalescent phases of COVID-19. The material from the prospective study consisted of cDNA or gDNA derived from T cells, B-cell-depleted T cells, or PBMCs. The dataset comprised deeply sampled blood TCRbeta repertoires from subjects exposed to, actively infected with, or recovered from COVID-19. The repertoires were released in a freely available public database intended as a resource for research on the immune response to SARS-CoV-2. Samples came from the ongoing ImmuneRACE study (first 160 participants) plus 1,254 subjects from 6 global collaborators. The sample metadata nearly always contained a de-identified subject ID, COVID-19 status, age in years and sex. Where available, HLA class I and class II types were taken from metadata supplied by the sample provider and were not determined by assay-based typing.

Whole blood was collected in K2EDTA tubes by collaborating institutions according to the institutions' own protocols. For TCRbeta analysis, collaborator samples were shipped as frozen whole blood, as isolated PBMCs, or as DNA extracted from either sample type. From its cysteine to its phenylalanine, the CDR3 spans 17 amino acids. The retained sequence is limited to the CDR3, 51 bases, with the frame set at the first base. The germline V gene yields LGHNA for CDR1 and YSLEER for CDR2. V drops 1 base and J drops 2 bases, leaving 17 bases in between. As concerns this clone: Its recognized antigen is unknown. Base quality data are lacking; no much larger clone is found one base away.

TCRbeta CDR3 regions were amplified from genomic DNA by means of the immunoSEQ Assay, a bias-controlled multiplex PCR. Per the original workflow: Within the assay, amplification of reference gene primers was used to estimate how many nucleated cells each sample contained. To quantify the absolute abundance of each unique TCRbeta CDR3 rearrangement, sequence reads were collapsed and filtered. For each sample, productive Simpson clonality was calculated by taking the square root of Simpson's diversity index across productive rearrangements. The clones in this table, taken by TCRdb from immuneACCESS, are in-frame only. Not every clone is retained; where verified, under half of the shortfall comes from an unresolved V gene, and the cause of the rest is unknown. V, J and clone size are those of that table, while D and trimming were read from the DNA. For this sample the table gives 160,000 or so clones, of which around 83% were detected only once. The top ten clones comprise just over 9.5% of the sample.

Overall study outcomes, separate from this receptor: The amount of clinical and demographic metadata varied by source and participant and was provided uncurated.

The TCR originated in a woman aged 45 to 65 with acute or convalescent COVID-19. The sequenced sample consisted of peripheral blood. The chain is assembled from TRBV4-3 and TRBJ1-2, with a weak D call of TRBD1 (5 bases match). The CDR3 here reads CASSQAARGSPNYGYTF. The bases are TGCGCCAGCAGCCAAGCCGCAAGGGGCAGTCCGAACTATGGCTACACCTTC.